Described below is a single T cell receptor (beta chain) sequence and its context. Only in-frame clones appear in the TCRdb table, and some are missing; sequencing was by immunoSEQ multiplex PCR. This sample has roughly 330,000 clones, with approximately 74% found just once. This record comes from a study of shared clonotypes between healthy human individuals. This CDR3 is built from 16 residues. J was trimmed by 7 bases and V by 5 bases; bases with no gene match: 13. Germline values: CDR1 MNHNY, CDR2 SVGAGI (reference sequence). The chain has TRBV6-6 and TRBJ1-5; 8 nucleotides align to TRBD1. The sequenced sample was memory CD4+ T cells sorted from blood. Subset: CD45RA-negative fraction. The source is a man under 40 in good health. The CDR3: CASSQHRQGRGQPQHF. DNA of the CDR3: TGTGCCAGCAGTCAGCACCGACAGGGGAGAGGGCAGCCCCAGCATTTT.